This record covers a single T cell receptor beta chain. This specimen comes from a study of blood T cell repertoires in COVID-19. Across the study: In each case, the material was cDNA or gDNA derived from T cells, B-cell-depleted T cells, or PBMCs.

The data were produced by immunoSEQ multiplex PCR, yet TCRdb's version contains in-frame clones alone and is incomplete. The profile shows tens of thousands of clones, roughly 82% of them singletons. The germline CDR1 and CDR2 sequences are SGHTA and FQGTGA. Trimming stripped 2 bases from V and 3 bases from J, with 4 bases between. The CDR3 has 13 amino acids. This TCR was recovered from a human donor in a cohort sampled during active COVID-19. V usage is TRBV7-3 and J usage is TRBJ2-2; D remains ambiguous. Material: peripheral blood. The CDR3 nucleotides read TGTGCCAGCAGCTTATCCTACACCGGGGAGCTGTTTTTT. It is translated as CASSLSYTGELFF.